This T cell receptor beta chain was retrieved from a study of OX40 agonist ivuxolimab in advanced cancers. On the study more broadly: Patients took ivuxolimab, an agonistic anti-OX40 (CD134) antibody. Antecedent anti-PD-1, anti-PD-L1 or anti-CTLA-4 therapy was permissible, with 35% to 40% having received some. The diagnoses of dose-escalation patients were hepatocellular carcinoma, melanoma, renal cell or head and neck cancer.

People who had autoimmune disease history or systemic immunosuppression were excluded. The germline CDR1 and CDR2 sequences are KGHSH and LQKENI. This CDR3 spans 13 amino acids. Deletions cut 3 bases from V and 2 bases from J, with 5 bases between. The table came from immunoSEQ multiplex PCR; TCRdb's copy has only in-frame clones and leaves some out. In the table there are about 59,000 clones, 83% of which are singletons. The sequence was obtained from an adult with an advanced solid tumor such as melanoma, head and neck, liver or kidney cancer. Sequencing used CD4+ or CD8+ T cells sorted from blood, obtained in a trial of the OX40 agonist ivuxolimab. The V and J genes are TRBV18 and TRBJ2-1; D is uncertain. The DNA for the CDR3 is TGTGCCAGCTCACCCCCGGCCTACAATGAGCAGTTCTTC. It yields the protein CASSPPAYNEQFF.